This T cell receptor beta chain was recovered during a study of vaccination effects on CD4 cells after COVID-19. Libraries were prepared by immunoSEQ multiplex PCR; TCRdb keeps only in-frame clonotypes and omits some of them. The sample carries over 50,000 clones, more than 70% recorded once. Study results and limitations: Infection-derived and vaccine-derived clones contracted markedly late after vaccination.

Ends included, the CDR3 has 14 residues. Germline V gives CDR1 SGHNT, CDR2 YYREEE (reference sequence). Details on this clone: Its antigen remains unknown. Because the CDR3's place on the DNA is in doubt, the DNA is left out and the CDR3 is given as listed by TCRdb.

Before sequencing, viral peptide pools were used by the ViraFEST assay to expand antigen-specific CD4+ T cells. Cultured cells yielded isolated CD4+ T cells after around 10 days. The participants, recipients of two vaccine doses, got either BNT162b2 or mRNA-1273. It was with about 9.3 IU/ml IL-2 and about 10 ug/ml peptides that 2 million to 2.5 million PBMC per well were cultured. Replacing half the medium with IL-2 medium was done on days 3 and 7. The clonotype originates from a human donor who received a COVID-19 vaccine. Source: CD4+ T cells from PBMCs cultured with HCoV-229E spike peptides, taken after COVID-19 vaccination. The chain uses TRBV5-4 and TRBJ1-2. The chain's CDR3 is CASSFGPGNYGYTF.